The next 5 T cell receptor beta chains were all read from a single sample in a study of blood T cell repertoires in COVID-19. Profiled with immunoSEQ multiplex PCR; TCRdb holds only in-frame clones, not every one. Among 150,000 or so clones listed, 70% to 90% were seen once. Sequencing was carried out using peripheral blood. The receptors shown here come from a man in his forties or fifties with acute or convalescent COVID-19.

This rearrangement joins TRBV5-4 to TRBJ2-3, with 10 nucleotides matching TRBD2. With V trimmed by 0 bases and J by 0 bases, 4 bases remained unmatched. Germline loops: CDR1 SGHNT, CDR2 YYREEE (reference sequence). The CDR3 has 17 residues. The CDR3 nucleotides are TGTGCCAGCAGCTTGGGGGCTAGCGGGGGTAGCACAGATACGCAGTATTTT. Its translation: CASSLGASGGSTDTQYF.

In nucleotides, the CDR3 is TGTGCCAGTAGTCCATACACCACAGATACGCAGTATTTT. It specifies CASSPYTTDTQYF. The V call is TRBV19, the J call TRBJ2-3; D remains ambiguous. The CDR3 contains 13 residues. V lost 5 bases, J lost 2 bases, and 8 bases lay in between. Germline V lookup: CDR1 LNHDA, CDR2 SQIVND (reference sequence).

V is TRBV2 and J is TRBJ1-2; 9 bases agree with TRBD1. CDR3 length equals 12 residues. Germline values: CDR1 SNHLY, CDR2 FYNNEI. V shed 10 bases, J shed 7 bases, and the junction held 7 bases outside the gene matches. The CDR3 coding sequence is TGTGCCACGGGACAGGGACCGCGTGGCTACACCTTC. Encoded protein: CATGQGPRGYTF.

This sequence joins TRBV11-3 and TRBJ2-2; no reliable D call. The CDR3 spans 14 residues. Looked up from germline, CDR1 is SGHNT and CDR2 is YENEEA. V lost 5 bases to trimming and J lost 4 bases, with 11 bases between them. The CDR3, as DNA: TGTGCCAGCAGCAAGAAATACTCCACCGGGGAGCTGTTTTTT. Its translation: CASSKKYSTGELFF.

The genes are TRBV19 and TRBJ2-1; D remains unclear. Trimming stripped 3 bases from V and 0 bases from J, with 12 bases between. Germline assignment: CDR1 LNHDA and CDR2 SQIVND (reference sequence). There are 16 residues in the CDR3. CDR3 sequence (DNA): TGTGCCAGTAGTATGCGAGCTGCTAGCTCCTACAATGAGCAGTTCTTC. It is translated as CASSMRAASSYNEQFF.